What follows is one TCR beta chain and its context. The sample is drawn from a study of blood T cell repertoires in COVID-19. Data came from immunoSEQ multiplex PCR; TCRdb stores just in-frame clones and leaves some out. The profile shows roughly 86,000 clones, 80% to 85% of them singletons. This clonotype was sampled from a man aged 60 to 69 with acute or convalescent COVID-19. Input material: peripheral blood.

The chain's CDR3 is CASSLGRETQYF. The CDR3 DNA follows: TGTGCCAGCAGTTTGGGGAGGGAGACCCAGTACTTC. The chain uses TRBV12-3 or TRBV12-4 and TRBJ2-5; a weak D match, TRBD2 (6 bases). Between the trimmed V and J ends, which lost 3 bases and 5 bases, there was a span of 7 bases. The CDR3 covers 12 residues.